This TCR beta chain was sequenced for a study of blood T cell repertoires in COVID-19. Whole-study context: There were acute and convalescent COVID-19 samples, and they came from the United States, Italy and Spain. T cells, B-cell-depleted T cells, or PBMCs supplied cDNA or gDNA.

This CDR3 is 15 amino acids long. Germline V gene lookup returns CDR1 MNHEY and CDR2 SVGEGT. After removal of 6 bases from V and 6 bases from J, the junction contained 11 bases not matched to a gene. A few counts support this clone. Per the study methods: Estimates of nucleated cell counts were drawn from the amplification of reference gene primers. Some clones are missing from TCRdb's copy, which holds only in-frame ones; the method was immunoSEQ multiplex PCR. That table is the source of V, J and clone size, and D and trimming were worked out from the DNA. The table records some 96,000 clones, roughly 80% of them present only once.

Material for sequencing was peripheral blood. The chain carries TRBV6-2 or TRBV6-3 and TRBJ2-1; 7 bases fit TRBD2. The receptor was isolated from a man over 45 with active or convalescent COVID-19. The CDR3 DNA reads TGTGCCAGCAGCCCCGGGACTACAGCACCCAATGAGCAGTTCTTC. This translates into CASSPGTTAPNEQFF.